The clone carrying this T cell receptor (beta chain) is a singleton in its sample. Its antigen is unidentified. This sample is part of a study of vaccination effects on CD4 cells after COVID-19. Germline V gene lookup returns CDR1 MGHRA and CDR2 YSYEKL. There are 17 residues in the CDR3. V was shortened by 1 base and J by 2 bases, with 14 bases between the two germline ends. Viral peptide pools were used in the ViraFEST assay to expand antigen-specific CD4+ T cells, and sequencing came afterward. At the end of less than 12 days of culture, CD4+ T cells were isolated. Each participant was administered two doses of either the BNT162b2 or the mRNA-1273 vaccine. Sequencing was performed with immunoSEQ multiplex PCR; in TCRdb, only in-frame clones are kept and a portion is missing. The data contain 60,000 to 90,000 clones, approximately 81% of them singletons. Whole-study findings and limits: Marked clonal contraction was seen in infection- and vaccine-induced clones late after vaccination.

The source of this sequence is a human donor who received a COVID-19 vaccine. This chain joins TRBV4-1 and TRBJ2-2; the D gene is possibly TRBD2 (5 bases). The specimen comprised CD4+ T cells from PBMCs cultured with HCoV-229E spike peptides, sampled after COVID-19 vaccination. The CDR3 is CASSQGLAGINTGELFF. Written as DNA, the CDR3 is TGCGCCAGCAGCCAAGGGTTGGCGGGTATAAACACCGGGGAGCTGTTTTTT.